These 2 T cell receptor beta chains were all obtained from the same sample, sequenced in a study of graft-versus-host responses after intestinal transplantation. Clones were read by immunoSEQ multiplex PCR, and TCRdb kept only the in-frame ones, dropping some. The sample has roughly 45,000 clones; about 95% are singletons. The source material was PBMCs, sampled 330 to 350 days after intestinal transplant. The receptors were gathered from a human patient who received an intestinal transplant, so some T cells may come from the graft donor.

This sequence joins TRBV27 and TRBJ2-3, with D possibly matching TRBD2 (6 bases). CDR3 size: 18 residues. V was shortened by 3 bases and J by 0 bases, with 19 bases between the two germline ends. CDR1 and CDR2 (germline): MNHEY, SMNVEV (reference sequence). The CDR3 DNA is TGTGCCAGCAGTTTGATGGGTTTTAGCGGAAAGAGCACAGATACGCAGTATTTT. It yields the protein CASSLMGFSGKSTDTQYF.

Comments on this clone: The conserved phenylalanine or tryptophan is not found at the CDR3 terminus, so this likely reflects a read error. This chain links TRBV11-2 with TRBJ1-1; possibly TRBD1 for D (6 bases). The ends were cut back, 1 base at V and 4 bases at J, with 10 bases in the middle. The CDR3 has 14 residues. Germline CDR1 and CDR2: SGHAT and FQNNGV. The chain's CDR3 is CASSLGGALTEAFL. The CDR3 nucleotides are TGTGCCAGCAGCTTAGGGGGGGCTCTCACTGAAGCTTTCCTT.